Reported below is one TCR beta chain. From the 5' RACE reads, TCRdb called clonotypes with MiXCR, one entry per CDR3 protein. The sample shows approximately 470,000 distinct CDR3 sequences, over 12% of them seen only once. This sample was taken from a study of identical twins. Trimming cost V 3 bases and J 5 bases; bases outside gene matches: 13. Germline loops: CDR1 SGHAT, CDR2 FQDESV (reference sequence). The CDR3 consists of 19 residues. Every donor was a healthy Caucasian. These sequences were also reported in another study, on yellow fever vaccine responses in identical twins.

This sequence was found in a young woman in good health. This chain connects TRBV11-1 to TRBJ2-5; 15 bases are shared with TRBD2. What was sequenced was CD4+ T cells sorted from blood. DNA of the CDR3: TGTGCCAGCAGCTTCTCGGGACTAGCGGGAGGTACCGTCCGGGAGACCCAGTACTTC. Amino acid sequence: CASSFSGLAGGTVRETQYF. Supplemented by reference TRBV11-1 and TRBJ2-5, the full variable domain reads EAEVAQSPRYKITEKSQAVAFWCDPISGHATLYWYRQILGQGPELLVQFQDESVVDDSQLPKDRFSAERLKGVDSTLKIQPAELGDSAMYLCASSFSGLAGGTVRETQYFGPGTRLLVL.